These 25 T cell receptor beta chains share one sample of origin, sequenced in a study of cytomegalovirus exposure and HLA in healthy donors. The primer mix had 60 Vbeta and 13 Jbeta primers. Libraries were prepared by immunoSEQ multiplex PCR; TCRdb keeps only in-frame clonotypes and omits some of them. The sample lists about 120,000 clones, around 80% occurring once. Input material: PBMCs. Source of these receptors: a woman in her thirties or forties in good health and CMV-seropositive.

This clone was seen once. V and J are TRBV21-1 and TRBJ2-1; the table's D call, TRBD1, was not checked against the DNA. TRBV21-1 is deemed a pseudogene. This CDR3 comprises 11 residues. As DNA, the CDR3 is TGTGCCAGCAGGGGGCTGGGGGAGCAGTTCTTC. Protein product: CASRGLGEQFF.

This clone showed up just a few times. This chain connects TRBV10-1 to TRBJ1-4, with D perhaps matching TRBD1 (5 bases). This CDR3 has 15 amino acids. The germline V gene has CDR1 WNHNN and CDR2 SYGVQD (reference sequence). The ends were cut back, 8 bases at V and 10 bases at J, with 23 bases in the middle. The CDR3 loop reads CASLKKGIAYGKLFF. CDR3 nucleotides: TGCGCCAGCCTAAAGAAGGGGATTGCCTACGGAAAACTGTTTTTT.

In its sample, this clone was seen once. V usage is TRBV12-5 and J usage is TRBJ1-5, with 7 bases that match TRBD1. V was pared by 1 base and J by 7 bases, with 7 bases of the junction left unmatched. Per the germline V gene, CDR1 is LGHNT and CDR2 is FRNRAP. The CDR3 covers 15 residues. The CDR3 region is CASGLETGAGQPQHF. In DNA form, the CDR3 reads TGTGCTAGTGGTTTGGAAACAGGGGCAGGCCAGCCCCAGCATTTT.

This chain joins TRBV7-9 and TRBJ1-2; D call uncertain. This CDR3 region has 14 residues. V was shortened by 1 base and J by 4 bases, with 10 bases between the two germline ends. Germline CDR1 and CDR2: SEHNR and FQNEAQ (reference sequence). CDR3 bases: TGTGCCAGCAGCTTAGGGGCGAGTCCCTATGGCTACACCTTC. It specifies CASSLGASPYGYTF. Full variable domain (missing parts from reference TRBV7-9 and TRBJ1-2): DTGVSQNPRHKITKRGQNVTFRCDPISEHNRLYWYRQTLGQGPEFLTYFQNEAQLEKSRLLSDRFSAERPKGSFSTLEIQRTEQGDSAMYLCASSLGASPYGYTFGSGTRLTVV.

V is TRBV6-6 and J is TRBJ2-2; D is unresolved. This CDR3 region has 11 residues. CDR1 MNHNY and CDR2 SVGAGI come from the germline V gene (reference sequence). Trimming took 5 bases from V and 13 from J, leaving 11 bases between them. The CDR3 nucleotides read TGTGCCAGCAGTGTCCCAGGTGTGCTGTTTTTT. Residues: CASSVPGVLFF.

This clone was observed a handful of times. The rearrangement links TRBV7-9 to TRBJ2-1; 11 nucleotides line up with TRBD2. V dropped 7 bases and J dropped 5; count of bases not matched to a gene: 7. The CDR3 has 15 residues. The germline CDR1 and CDR2 sequences are SEHNR and FQNEAQ (reference sequence). DNA for the CDR3: TGTGCCAGCACCTCCGGGACTAGCGGAAACAATGAGCAGTTCTTC. Its protein is CASTSGTSGNNEQFF.

The chain uses TRBV7-2 and TRBJ2-2; 9 bases are a match to TRBD1. The CDR3 is made up of 16 amino acids. CDR1 is SGHTA, CDR2 FQGNSA, per germline. The V gene end was trimmed by 6 bases and the J gene end by 7 bases; junction bases not matched to a gene: 12. The CDR3 DNA sequence: TGTGCCAGCAGGCCTACAGGGGGCCGTACGGTCGGGGAGCTGTTTTTT. Encoded protein: CASRPTGGRTVGELFF.

The CDR3 here is CASSLSGTGLYNEQFF. The CDR3, as DNA: TGTGCCAGCAGCCTTTCCGGGACAGGGCTTTACAATGAGCAGTTCTTC. V is TRBV7-2 and J is TRBJ2-1; the match to TRBD1 covers 9 bases. The germline gives CDR1 SGHTA, CDR2 FQGNSA. The V gene end was trimmed by 5 bases and the J gene end by 4 bases; junction bases not matched to a gene: 9. This CDR3 spans 16 amino acids.

The V gene is TRBV5-4, the J gene TRBJ1-2, with 10 bases aligning to TRBD1. The V gene's germline CDR1 is SGHNT and CDR2 YYREEE (reference sequence). CDR3 length: 14 residues. The CDR3 spells CATRDRGISYGYTF. CDR3 sequence (DNA): TGTGCTACCCGGGACAGGGGTATTAGCTATGGCTACACCTTC. The full variable domain, with the rest looked up from reference TRBV5-4 and TRBJ1-2, is ETGVTQSPTHLIKTRGQQVTLRCSSQSGHNTVSWYQQALGQGPQFIFQYYREEENGRGNFPPRFSGLQFPNYSSELNVNALELDDSALYLCATRDRGISYGYTFGSGTRLTVV.

The chain employs TRBV7-9 and TRBJ1-2, with 7 positions matching TRBD1. CDR1 is SEHNR, CDR2 FQNEAQ, per germline (reference sequence). V lost 5 bases, J lost 4 bases, and 13 bases stayed unmatched. This CDR3 has 16 residues. The CDR3, as DNA: TGTGCCAGCAGCAACATTCGCGCAGGGGGGAGCTATGGCTACACCTTC. It translates to CASSNIRAGGSYGYTF.

Written as DNA, the CDR3 is TGCAGCGTGGTAGGACAGGGGGACACCGGGGAGCTGTTTTTT. This sequence encodes CSVVGQGDTGELFF. The rearrangement links TRBV29-1 to TRBJ2-2, with TRBD1 identical over 10 bases. The CDR3 sequence is 14 residues long. V lost 6 bases to trimming and J lost 3 bases; unmatched junction nucleotides: 4. Germline V gene data show CDR1 as SQVTM and CDR2 as ANQGSEA.

The chain employs TRBV27 and TRBJ1-2; TRBD1 might be the D (5 bases). Deletions cut 4 bases from V and 4 bases from J, with 13 bases between. The CDR3 totals 14 residues. The germline V gene encodes CDR1 MNHEY and CDR2 SMNVEV (reference sequence). For the CDR3, the DNA is TGTGCCAGCAGTTCTCAGGGTAGGGGCTATGGCTACACCTTC. Protein sequence: CASSSQGRGYGYTF.

The genes are TRBV5-6 and TRBJ2-7; possible D gene TRBD1, 7 bases. Trimming left V 2 bases short and J 3 bases short, with 12 bases between. Germline lookup yields CDR1 SGHDT and CDR2 YYEEEE. This CDR3 comprises 14 residues. This chain's CDR3 is CASSFQGGDYEQYF. The CDR3 DNA reads as TGTGCCAGCAGCTTTCAGGGGGGAGACTACGAGCAGTACTTC.

This clone occurred a few times. The gene calls are TRBV7-3 and TRBJ1-2; TRBD1 matches at 7 bases. The V and J ends lost 2 bases and 6 bases, in that order; junction bases with no gene match: 3. Germline V gene data show CDR1 as SGHTA and CDR2 as FQGTGA. The CDR3 sequence is 13 residues long. The CDR3 region is CASSLYGTDGYTF. The CDR3 region has the DNA TGTGCCAGCAGCTTATATGGGACAGATGGCTACACCTTC.

The J gene is TRBJ2-7, the V gene TRBV18; 7 nucleotides match TRBD2. V dropped 3 bases and J dropped 3; count of bases not matched to a gene: 2. The germline CDR1 and CDR2 sequences are KGHSH and LQKENI. The CDR3 runs to 13 residues. The CDR3 loop reads CASSPGGIYEQYF. The CDR3 DNA follows: TGTGCCAGCTCACCGGGAGGGATCTACGAGCAGTACTTC. The full variable domain, with the rest looked up from reference TRBV18 and TRBJ2-7, is NAGVMQNPRHLVRRRGQEARLRCSPMKGHSHVYWYRQLPEEGLKFMVYLQKENIIDESGMPKERFSAEFPKEGPSILRIQQVVRGDSAAYFCASSPGGIYEQYFGPGTRLTVT.

This clone turned up a few times. CDR3 sequence: CASSLETGEETQYF. DNA for the CDR3: TGTGCCAGCAGCCTGGAGACAGGGGAAGAGACCCAGTACTTC. The chain has TRBV4-2 and TRBJ2-5, with 8 bases fitting TRBD1. The CDR3 consists of 14 residues. V was pared by 4 bases and J by 3 bases, with 4 bases of the junction left unmatched. Per germline, CDR1 LGHNA and CDR2 YNFKEQ.

V and J are TRBV4-1 and TRBJ2-7; 7 nucleotides match TRBD1. The length of the CDR3 is 15 residues. Losses at the gene ends were 4 bases for V and 0 bases for J; bases not matched to a gene: 6. The germline CDR1 and CDR2 sequences are MGHRA and YSYEKL. CDR3 sequence reads: CASSPRDRDSYEQYF. The CDR3 region has the DNA TGCGCCAGCAGCCCCCGGGACAGAGACTCCTACGAGCAGTACTTC.

This clone showed up just a few times. The same CDR3 arises from other DNA sequences in this sample as well. The chain recombines TRBV5-1 with TRBJ1-6; D is undetermined. Germline V lookup: CDR1 SGHRS, CDR2 YFSETQ. This CDR3 contains 14 residues. V was clipped by 2 bases and J by 5 bases, with 8 bases between them. CDR3 in amino acids: CASSLLLDNSPLHF. The CDR3 region has the DNA TGCGCCAGCAGCTTACTACTGGATAATTCACCCCTCCACTTT.

The chain couples TRBV7-3 to TRBJ2-3; no clear D gene. V was clipped by 2 bases and J by 3 bases, with 9 bases between them. Germline CDR1 reads SGHTA; CDR2 reads FQGTGA. The CDR3 has 14 amino acids. CDR3 DNA sequence: TGTGCCAGCAGCTTAGAACCTAATACAGATACGCAGTATTTT. Amino acids: CASSLEPNTDTQYF. Full variable domain (rest looked up from reference TRBV7-3 and TRBJ2-3): GAGVSQTPSNKVTEKGKYVELRCDPISGHTALYWYRQSLGQGPEFLIYFQGTGAADDSGLPNDRFFAVRPEGSVSTLKIQRTERGDSAVYLCASSLEPNTDTQYFGPGTRLTVL.

The chain carries TRBV27 and TRBJ2-1; no clear D. The CDR3 contains 15 residues. Trimming removed 2 bases from V and 0 bases from J, with 8 bases in between. Germline V gene sequence: CDR1 MNHEY, CDR2 SMNVEV (reference sequence). This CDR3 is CASSLELSSYNEQFF. The CDR3 region has the DNA TGTGCCAGCAGTTTAGAGTTAAGCTCCTACAATGAGCAGTTCTTC.

This clone has more than one count but fewer than ten. The chain joins TRBV20-1 to TRBJ1-3, with D unclear. From germline, CDR1 is DFQATT and CDR2 SNEGSKA (reference sequence). The ends were cut back, 8 bases at V and 4 bases at J, with 6 bases in the middle. CDR3 length equals 10 residues. DNA for the CDR3: TGCAGTACCGGGGGAAACACCATATATTTT. Encoded protein: CSTGGNTIYF.

This rearrangement joins TRBV15 to TRBJ2-1, with D possibly being TRBD2 (6 bases). V lost 0 bases and J lost 5, with 11 bases in between. CDR1 and CDR2 from the germline V gene are LNHNV and YYDKDF (reference sequence). The CDR3 length is 15 residues. CDR3 residues: CATSRDPGSHNEQFF. As DNA, the CDR3 is TGTGCCACCAGCAGAGACCCCGGGAGCCACAATGAGCAGTTCTTC. The full variable domain, completed using reference TRBV15 and TRBJ2-1, is DAMVIQNPRYQVTQFGKPVTLSCSQTLNHNVMYWYQQKSSQAPKLLFHYYDKDFNNEADTPDNFQSRRPNTSFCFLDIRSPGLGDTAMYLCATSRDPGSHNEQFFGPGTRLTVL.

On this clone: One end of the junction fails to match germline, which may point to a read error. In nucleotides, the CDR3 is TGTGCCAGCAGCTTGGTGGGGGCAGGGGGCTCATTT. Translation gives CASSLVGAGGSF. V usage is TRBV5-6 and J usage is TRBJ1-1, with 8 bases lining up with TRBD1. This CDR3 has 12 amino acids. CDR1 SGHDT and CDR2 YYEEEE come from the germline V gene.

The chain combines TRBV4-3 with TRBJ1-5; no clear D. V lost 5 bases and J lost 5, with 10 bases in between. The CDR3 contains 13 residues. Per germline, CDR1 LGHNA and CDR2 YSLEER. The DNA of the CDR3 is TGCGCCAGCAGCGGGCACCTCGATCAGCCCCAGCATTTT. Its protein is CASSGHLDQPQHF.

The rearrangement uses TRBV6-1 and TRBJ2-7, with D perhaps TRBD1 (6 bases). This CDR3 has 16 residues. V was shortened by 2 bases and J by 2 bases, with 16 bases between the two germline ends. Germline V lookup: CDR1 MNHNS, CDR2 SASEGT. This CDR3 is CASSENVVGAPYEQYF. In nucleotides, the CDR3 is TGTGCCAGCAGTGAAAATGTTGTGGGGGCGCCCTACGAGCAGTACTTC.